This TCR beta chain was sequenced for a study of T cell changes during pregnancy in multiple sclerosis. Assay: immunoSEQ multiplex PCR; the TCRdb copy retains only in-frame clones and omits some. The sample has tens of thousands of clones, around 90% seen once; the top ten hold roughly 13%. Trimming removed 0 bases from V and 6 bases from J, with 9 bases in between. The germline V gene has CDR1 MNHNS and CDR2 SASEGT. CDR3 size: 13 residues. This receptor was identified in a female donor with multiple sclerosis, enrolled in a pregnancy study. The chain joins TRBV6-1 to TRBJ2-7; possible D gene TRBD2, 5 bases. This specimen was CD8+ T cells from peripheral blood mononuclear cells, taken in the first trimester of pregnancy. CDR3 amino acids: CASSEAVRGEQYF. CDR3 coding DNA: TGTGCCAGCAGTGAAGCGGTTCGGGGCGAGCAGTACTTC.